Below are 3 T cell receptor beta chains sequenced from a single sample in a study of shared clonotypes between healthy human individuals. TCRdb's copy holds only in-frame clones and misses some; the assay was immunoSEQ multiplex PCR. The sample comprises approximately 1,500,000 clones, roughly 97% of which are singletons, and about 1.2% rests with the top ten. Input material: naive CD4+ T cells sorted from blood. Regarding subset: CD45RA+ positively selected. These receptors all stem from a man aged 30-40 years in good health.

The chain joins TRBV2 to TRBJ2-7; TRBD1 is a possible D gene (6 bases). This CDR3 contains 14 residues. Trimming shortened V by 8 bases and J by 4 bases, and 18 bases separated the two germline ends. CDR1 SNHLY and CDR2 FYNNEI come from the germline V gene. The CDR3 sequence is CASATGTLGYEQYF. CDR3 nucleotide sequence: TGTGCCAGCGCGACCGGGACATTAGGGTACGAGCAGTACTTC.

This chain connects TRBV28 to TRBJ1-5, with 7 bases that match TRBD1. V shed 10 bases and J 5 bases; nucleotides not matched to a gene: 8. The CDR3 contains 13 residues. Germline V gives CDR1 MDHEN, CDR2 SYDVKM. The CDR3 loop reads CAITGAEYQPQHF. For the CDR3, the DNA is TGTGCCATCACAGGGGCGGAATATCAGCCCCAGCATTTT.

The chain recombines TRBV10-1 with TRBJ2-3; TRBD1 aligns across 9 bases. Trimming took 3 bases from V and 7 from J; bases not matched to a gene: 14. This CDR3 region has 17 residues. Per the germline V gene, CDR1 is WNHNN and CDR2 is SYGVQD (reference sequence). The CDR3 loop reads CASSETFLGQGSNTQYF. The CDR3 DNA reads TGCGCCAGCAGTGAAACGTTTTTGGGACAGGGCTCGAATACGCAGTATTTT.